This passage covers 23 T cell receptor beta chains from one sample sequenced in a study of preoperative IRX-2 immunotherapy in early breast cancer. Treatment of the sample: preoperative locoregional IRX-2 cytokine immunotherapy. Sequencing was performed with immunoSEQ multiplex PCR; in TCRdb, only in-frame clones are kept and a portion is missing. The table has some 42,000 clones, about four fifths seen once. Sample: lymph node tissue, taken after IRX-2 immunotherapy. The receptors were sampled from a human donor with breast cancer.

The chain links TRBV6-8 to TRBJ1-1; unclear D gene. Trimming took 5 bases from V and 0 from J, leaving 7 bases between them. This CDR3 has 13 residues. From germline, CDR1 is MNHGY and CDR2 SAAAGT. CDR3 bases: TGTGCCAGCAGTCTAATGGTGAACACTGAAGCTTTCTTT. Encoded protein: CASSLMVNTEAFF.

CDR3 residues: CAWSLGGSGEQYF. CDR3 in DNA: TGTGCCTGGAGTCTGGGGGGATCGGGGGAGCAGTACTTC. This rearrangement joins TRBV30 to TRBJ2-7, with D tentatively TRBD2 (6 bases). This CDR3 has 13 amino acids. Germline loops: CDR1 GTSNPN, CDR2 SVGIG (reference sequence). Trimming removed 2 bases from V and 7 bases from J, with 15 bases in between.

CDR3 nucleotides: TGTGCCAGCAGAAAAATGGGGGTTAATTCACCCCTCCACTTT. This sequence encodes CASRKMGVNSPLHF. V is TRBV6-8 and J is TRBJ1-6; a weak D match, TRBD1 (5 bases). Germline CDR1 is MNHGY and CDR2 is SAAAGT. This CDR3 contains 14 residues. Trimming removed 6 bases at V and 6 bases at J, with 12 bases between.

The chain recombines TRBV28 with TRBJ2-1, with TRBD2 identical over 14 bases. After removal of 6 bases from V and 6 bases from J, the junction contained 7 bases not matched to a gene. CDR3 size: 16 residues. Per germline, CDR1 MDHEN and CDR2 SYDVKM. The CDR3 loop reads CASSQPGLAGANEQFF. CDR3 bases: TGTGCCAGCAGCCAACCGGGACTAGCGGGGGCCAATGAGCAGTTCTTC.

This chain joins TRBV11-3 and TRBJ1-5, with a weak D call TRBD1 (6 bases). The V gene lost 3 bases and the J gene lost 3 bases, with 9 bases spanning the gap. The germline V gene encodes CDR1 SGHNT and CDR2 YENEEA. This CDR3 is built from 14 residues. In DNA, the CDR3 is TGTGCCAGCAGCTTCGCAGGGGCCAATCAGCCCCAGCATTTT. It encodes CASSFAGANQPQHF.

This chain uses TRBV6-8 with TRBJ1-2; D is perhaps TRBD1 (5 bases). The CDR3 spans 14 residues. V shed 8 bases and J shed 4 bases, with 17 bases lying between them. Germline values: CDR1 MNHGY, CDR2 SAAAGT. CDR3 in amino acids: CASHRAGEAYGYTF. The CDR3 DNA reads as TGTGCCAGCCACCGTGCGGGGGAGGCCTATGGCTACACCTTC.

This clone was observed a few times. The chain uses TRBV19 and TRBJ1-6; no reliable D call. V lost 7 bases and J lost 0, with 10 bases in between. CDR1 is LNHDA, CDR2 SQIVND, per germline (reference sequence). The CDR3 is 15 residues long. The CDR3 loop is CASMRRSSYNSPLHF. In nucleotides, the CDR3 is TGTGCCAGTATGCGGAGGAGCTCCTATAATTCACCCCTCCACTTT.

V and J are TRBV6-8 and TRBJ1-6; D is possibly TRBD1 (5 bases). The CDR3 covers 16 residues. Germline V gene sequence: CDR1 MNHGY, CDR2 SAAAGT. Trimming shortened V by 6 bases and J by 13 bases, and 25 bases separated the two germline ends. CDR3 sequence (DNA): TGTGCCAGCAGGCAAAACACAGGCCTTCCTCCGATCCCCCTCCACTTT. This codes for CASRQNTGLPPIPLHF.

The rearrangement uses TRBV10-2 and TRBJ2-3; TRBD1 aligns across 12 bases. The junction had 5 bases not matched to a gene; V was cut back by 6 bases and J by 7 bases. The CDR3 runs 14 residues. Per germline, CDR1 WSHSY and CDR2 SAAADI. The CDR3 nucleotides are TGCGCCAGCAGGGGGGACAGGGGGCGGAATACGCAGTATTTT. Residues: CASRGDRGRNTQYF.

The DNA of the CDR3 is TGTGCCAGTAGCCCGCCGGGGGCCGGGGAGCTGTTTTTT. Protein: CASSPPGAGELFF. This chain joins TRBV19 and TRBJ2-2, with D possibly being TRBD2 (6 bases). V was cut by 6 bases and J by 6 bases, with 11 bases left in between. This CDR3 contains 13 residues. Germline CDR1 is LNHDA and CDR2 is SQIVND (reference sequence).

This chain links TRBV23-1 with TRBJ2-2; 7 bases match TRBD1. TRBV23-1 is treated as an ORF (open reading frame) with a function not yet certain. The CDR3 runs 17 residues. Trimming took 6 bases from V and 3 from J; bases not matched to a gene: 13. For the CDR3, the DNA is TGCGCCAGCAGCCCTCGAGACGAGGGGGCTTACACCGGGGAGCTGTTTTTT. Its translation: CASSPRDEGAYTGELFF.

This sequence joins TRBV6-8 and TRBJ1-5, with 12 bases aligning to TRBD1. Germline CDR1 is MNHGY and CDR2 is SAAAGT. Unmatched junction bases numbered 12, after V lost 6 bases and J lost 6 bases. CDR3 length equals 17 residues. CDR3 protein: CASRPRDRGQMSQPQHF. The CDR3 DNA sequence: TGTGCCAGCAGGCCCCGGGACAGGGGGCAGATGAGTCAGCCCCAGCATTTT.

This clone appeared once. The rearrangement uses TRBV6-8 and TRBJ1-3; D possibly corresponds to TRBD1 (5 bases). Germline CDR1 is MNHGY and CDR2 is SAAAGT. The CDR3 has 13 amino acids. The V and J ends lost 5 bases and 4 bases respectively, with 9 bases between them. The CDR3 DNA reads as TGTGCCAGCAGTCAGGGTTCCGGAAACACCATATATTTT. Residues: CASSQGSGNTIYF.

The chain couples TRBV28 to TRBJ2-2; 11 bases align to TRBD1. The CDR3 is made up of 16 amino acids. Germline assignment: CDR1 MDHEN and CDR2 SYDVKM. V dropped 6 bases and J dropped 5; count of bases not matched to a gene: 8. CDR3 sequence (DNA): TGTGCCAGCAGGTTGACCGGGACAGGGGGGACCGGGGAGCTGTTTTTT. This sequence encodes CASRLTGTGGTGELFF. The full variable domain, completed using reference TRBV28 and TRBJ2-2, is DVKVTQSSRYLVKRTGEKVFLECVQDMDHENMFWYRQDPGLGLRLIYFSYDVKMKEKGDIPEGYSVSREKKERFSLILESASTNQTSMYLCASRLTGTGGTGELFFGEGSRLTVL.

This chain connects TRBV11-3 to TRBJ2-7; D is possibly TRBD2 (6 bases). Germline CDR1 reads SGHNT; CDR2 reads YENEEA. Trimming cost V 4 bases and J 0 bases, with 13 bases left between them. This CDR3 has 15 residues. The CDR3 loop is CASSSTRGDSYEQYF. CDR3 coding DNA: TGTGCCAGCAGCTCTACGCGGGGCGACTCCTACGAGCAGTACTTC.

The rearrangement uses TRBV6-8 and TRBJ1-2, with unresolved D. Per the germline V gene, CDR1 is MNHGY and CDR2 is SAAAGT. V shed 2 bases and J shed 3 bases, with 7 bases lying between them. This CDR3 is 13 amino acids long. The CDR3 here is CASSYDGDYGYTF. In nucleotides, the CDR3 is TGTGCCAGCAGTTACGATGGTGACTATGGCTACACCTTC.

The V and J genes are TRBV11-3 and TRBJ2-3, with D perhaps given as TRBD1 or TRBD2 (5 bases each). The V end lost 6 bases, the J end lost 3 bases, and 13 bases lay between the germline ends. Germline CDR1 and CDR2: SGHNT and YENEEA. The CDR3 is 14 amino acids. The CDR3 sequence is CASRSLGETDTQYF. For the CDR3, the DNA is TGTGCCAGCAGATCTCTAGGGGAGACAGATACGCAGTATTTT.

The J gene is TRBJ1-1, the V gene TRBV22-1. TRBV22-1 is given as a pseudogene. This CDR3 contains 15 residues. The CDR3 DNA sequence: TGTGCCAGCAGTTTATCGGGGTATAGGGGCACTGAAGCTTTCTTT. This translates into CASSLSGYRGTEAFF.

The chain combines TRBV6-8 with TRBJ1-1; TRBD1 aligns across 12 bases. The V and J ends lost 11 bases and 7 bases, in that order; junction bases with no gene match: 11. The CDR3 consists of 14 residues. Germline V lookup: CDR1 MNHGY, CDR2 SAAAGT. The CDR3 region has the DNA TGTGCCGTTACCGGGACAGGGGGCGCGGGTGAAGCTTTCTTT. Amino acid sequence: CAVTGTGGAGEAFF.

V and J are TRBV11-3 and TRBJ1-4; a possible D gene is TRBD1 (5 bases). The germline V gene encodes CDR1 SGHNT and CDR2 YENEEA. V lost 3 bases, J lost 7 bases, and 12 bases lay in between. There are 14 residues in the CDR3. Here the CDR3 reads CASSFQAGFEKLFF. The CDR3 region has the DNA TGTGCCAGCAGCTTCCAGGCAGGGTTTGAAAAACTGTTTTTT.

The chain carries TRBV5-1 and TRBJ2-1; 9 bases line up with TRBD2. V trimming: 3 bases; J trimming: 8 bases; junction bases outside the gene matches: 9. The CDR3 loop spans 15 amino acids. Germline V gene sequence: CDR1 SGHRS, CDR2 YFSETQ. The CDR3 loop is CASSYLAGNRDEQFF. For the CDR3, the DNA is TGCGCCAGCAGCTATCTAGCGGGGAATCGGGATGAGCAGTTCTTC.

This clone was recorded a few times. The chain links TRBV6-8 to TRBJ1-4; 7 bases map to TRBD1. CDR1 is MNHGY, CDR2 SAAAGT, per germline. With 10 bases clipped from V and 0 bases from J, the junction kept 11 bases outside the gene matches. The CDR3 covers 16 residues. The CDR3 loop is CAIRGDGAATNEKLFF. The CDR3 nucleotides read TGTGCCATCAGGGGGGACGGGGCGGCAACTAATGAAAAACTGTTTTTT.

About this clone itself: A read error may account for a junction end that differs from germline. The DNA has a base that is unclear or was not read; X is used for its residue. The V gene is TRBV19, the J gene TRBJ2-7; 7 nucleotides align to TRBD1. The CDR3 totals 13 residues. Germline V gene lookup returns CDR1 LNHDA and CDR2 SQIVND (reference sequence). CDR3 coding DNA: TGTGCCRGTAGTCCGGGACAGCACTACGAGCAGTACTTC. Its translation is CAXSPGQHYEQYF.